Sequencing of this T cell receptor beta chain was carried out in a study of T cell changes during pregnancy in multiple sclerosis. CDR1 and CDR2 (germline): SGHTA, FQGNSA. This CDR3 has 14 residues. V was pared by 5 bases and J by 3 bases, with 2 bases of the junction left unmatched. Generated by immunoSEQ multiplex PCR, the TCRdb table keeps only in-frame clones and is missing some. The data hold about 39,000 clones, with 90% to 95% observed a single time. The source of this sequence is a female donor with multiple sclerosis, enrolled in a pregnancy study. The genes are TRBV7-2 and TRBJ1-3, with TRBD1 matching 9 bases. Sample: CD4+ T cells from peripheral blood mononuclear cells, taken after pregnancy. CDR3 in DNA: TGTGCCAGCAGCCGACAGGGGGTTGGAAACACCATATATTTT. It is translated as CASSRQGVGNTIYF.